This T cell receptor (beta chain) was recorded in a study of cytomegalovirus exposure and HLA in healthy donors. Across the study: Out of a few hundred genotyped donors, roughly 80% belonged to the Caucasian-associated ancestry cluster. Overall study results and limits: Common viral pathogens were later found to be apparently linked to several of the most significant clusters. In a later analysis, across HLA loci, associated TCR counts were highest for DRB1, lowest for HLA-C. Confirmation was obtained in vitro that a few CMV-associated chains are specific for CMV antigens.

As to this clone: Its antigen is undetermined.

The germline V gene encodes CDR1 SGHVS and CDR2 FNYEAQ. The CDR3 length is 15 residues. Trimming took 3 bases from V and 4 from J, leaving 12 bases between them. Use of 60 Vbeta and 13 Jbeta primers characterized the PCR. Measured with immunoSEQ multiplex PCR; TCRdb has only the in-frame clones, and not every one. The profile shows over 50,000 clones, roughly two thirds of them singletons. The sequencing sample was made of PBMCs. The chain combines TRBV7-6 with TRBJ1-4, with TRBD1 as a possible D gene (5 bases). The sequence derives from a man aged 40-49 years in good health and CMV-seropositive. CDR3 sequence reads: CASSLLGGDNEKLFF. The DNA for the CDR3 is TGTGCCAGCAGCTTGTTAGGAGGGGATAATGAAAAACTGTTTTTT.